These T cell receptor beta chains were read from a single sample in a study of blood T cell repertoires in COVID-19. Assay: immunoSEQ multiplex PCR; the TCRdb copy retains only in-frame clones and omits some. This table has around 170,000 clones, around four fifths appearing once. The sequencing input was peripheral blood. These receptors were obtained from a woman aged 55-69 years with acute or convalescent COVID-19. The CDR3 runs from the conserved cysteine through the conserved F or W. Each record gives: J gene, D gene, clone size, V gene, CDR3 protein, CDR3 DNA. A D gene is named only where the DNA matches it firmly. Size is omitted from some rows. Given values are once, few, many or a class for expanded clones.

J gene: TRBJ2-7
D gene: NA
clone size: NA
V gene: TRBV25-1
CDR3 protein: CASSTDSLLEQYF
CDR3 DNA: TGTGCCAGCAGTACCGACAGTCTGCTCGAGCAGTACTTC

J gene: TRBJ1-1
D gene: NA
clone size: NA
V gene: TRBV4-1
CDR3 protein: CASSETGRGLNTEAFF
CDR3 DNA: TGCGCCAGCAGCGAAACCGGGAGGGGTCTGAACACTGAAGCTTTCTTT

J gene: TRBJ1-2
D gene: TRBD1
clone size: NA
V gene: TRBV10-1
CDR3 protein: CASSESILMTGDYGYTF
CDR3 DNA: TGCGCCAGCAGTGAGTCAATATTAATGACAGGGGACTATGGCTACACCTTC

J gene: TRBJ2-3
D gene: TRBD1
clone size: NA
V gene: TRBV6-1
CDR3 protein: CASSDILAGGISTDTQYF
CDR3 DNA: TGTGCCAGCAGTGACATTCTGGCAGGGGGTATTAGCACAGATACGCAGTATTTT

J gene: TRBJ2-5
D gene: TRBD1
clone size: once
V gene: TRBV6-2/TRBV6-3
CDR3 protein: CASSYRARGQETQYF
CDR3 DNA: TGTGCCAGCAGTTACAGAGCCAGGGGGCAAGAGACCCAGTACTTC

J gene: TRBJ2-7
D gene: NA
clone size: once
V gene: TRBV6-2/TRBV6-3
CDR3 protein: CASSSLRTESYEQYF
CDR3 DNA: TGTGCCAGCAGTTCCCTCCGAACAGAGTCCTACGAGCAGTACTTC

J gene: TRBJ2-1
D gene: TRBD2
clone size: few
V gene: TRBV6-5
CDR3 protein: CASLRAGGYNEQFF
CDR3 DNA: TGTGCCAGTCTTCGAGCGGGGGGGTACAATGAGCAGTTCTTC

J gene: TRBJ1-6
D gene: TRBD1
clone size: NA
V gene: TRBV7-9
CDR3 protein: CASSHSDRGFNSPLHF
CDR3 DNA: TGTGCCAGCAGCCATTCGGACAGGGGTTTTAATTCACCCCTCCACTTT

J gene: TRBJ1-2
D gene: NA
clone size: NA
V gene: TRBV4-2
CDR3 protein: CASSHLFGDHGYTF
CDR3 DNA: TGTGCCAGCAGCCACCTTTTCGGGGATCATGGCTACACCTTC

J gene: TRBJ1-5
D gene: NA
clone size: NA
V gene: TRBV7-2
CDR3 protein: CASSLVASPNQPQHF
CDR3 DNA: TGTGCCAGCAGCTTAGTAGCTTCACCCAATCAGCCCCAGCATTTT

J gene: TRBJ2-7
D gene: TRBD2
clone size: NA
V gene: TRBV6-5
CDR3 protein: CASSYFTSGGPYEQYF
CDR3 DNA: TGTGCCAGCAGTTACTTCACTAGCGGGGGGCCCTACGAGCAGTACTTC

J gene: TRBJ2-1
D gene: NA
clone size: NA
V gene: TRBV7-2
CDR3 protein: CASSPPPLDNEQFF
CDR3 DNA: TGTGCCAGCAGCCCCCCTCCACTAGACAATGAGCAGTTCTTC

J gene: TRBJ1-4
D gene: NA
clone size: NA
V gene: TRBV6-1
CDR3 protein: CASSELGAGSPYEKLFF
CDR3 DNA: TGTGCCAGCAGTGAATTGGGGGCAGGGTCTCCCTATGAAAAACTGTTTTTT

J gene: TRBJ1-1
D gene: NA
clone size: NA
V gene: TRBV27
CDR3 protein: CASSYREGNTEAFF
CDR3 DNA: TGTGCCAGCAGTTACAGGGAAGGGAACACTGAAGCTTTCTTT

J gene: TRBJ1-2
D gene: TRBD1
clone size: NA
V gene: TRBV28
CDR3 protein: CASSPGTGVPSGGYTF
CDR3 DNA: TGTGCCAGCAGCCCCGGGACAGGGGTGCCCTCAGGTGGCTACACCTTC

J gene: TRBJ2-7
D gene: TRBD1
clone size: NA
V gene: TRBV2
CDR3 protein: CASRTAGTALEQYF
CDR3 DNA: TGTGCCAGCAGGACCGCCGGGACAGCCCTAGAGCAGTACTTC

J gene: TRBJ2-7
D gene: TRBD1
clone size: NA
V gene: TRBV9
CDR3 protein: CASSVRTGGPYEQYF
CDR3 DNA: TGTGCCAGCAGCGTAAGGACAGGGGGGCCCTACGAGCAGTACTTC

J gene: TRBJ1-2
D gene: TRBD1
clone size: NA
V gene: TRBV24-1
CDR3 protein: CATSDGTGGANYGYTF
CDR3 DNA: TGTGCCACCAGTGATGGGACAGGGGGTGCTAACTATGGCTACACCTTC

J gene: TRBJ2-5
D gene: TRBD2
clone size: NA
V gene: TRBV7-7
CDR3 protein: CASSLEVAGGPGTQYF
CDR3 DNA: TGTGCTAGCAGCTTAGAAGTAGCGGGGGGACCAGGGACCCAGTACTTC

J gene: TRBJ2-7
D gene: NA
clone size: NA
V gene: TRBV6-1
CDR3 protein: CASSEQAGSYEQYF
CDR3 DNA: TGTGCCAGCAGTGAACAAGCAGGATCCTACGAGCAGTACTTC

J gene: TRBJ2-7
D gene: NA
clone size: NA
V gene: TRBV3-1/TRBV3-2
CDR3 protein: CASSQGPYEQYF
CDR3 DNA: TGTGCCAGCAGCCAAGGGCCCTACGAGCAGTACTTC

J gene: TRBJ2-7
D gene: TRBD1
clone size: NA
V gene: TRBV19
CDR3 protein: CASSIGTGAYEQYF
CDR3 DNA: TGTGCCAGTAGTATAGGGACAGGGGCCTACGAGCAGTACTTC

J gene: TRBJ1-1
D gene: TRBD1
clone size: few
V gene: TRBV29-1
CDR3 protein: CSVVRDRNTEAFF
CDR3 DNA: TGCAGCGTCGTCCGGGACAGAAACACTGAAGCTTTCTTT

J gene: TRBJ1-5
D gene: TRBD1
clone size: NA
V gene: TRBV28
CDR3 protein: CASSWTGSGRGPQHF
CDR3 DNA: TGTGCCAGCAGCTGGACAGGGTCCGGGCGGGGGCCCCAGCATTTT

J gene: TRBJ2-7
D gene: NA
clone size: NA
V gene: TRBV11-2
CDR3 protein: CASSPVGGSYYEQYF
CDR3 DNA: TGTGCCAGCAGCCCCGTAGGTGGGAGTTACTACGAGCAGTACTTC

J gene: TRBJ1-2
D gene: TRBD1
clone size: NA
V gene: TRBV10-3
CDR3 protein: CAISKTGAGGYTF
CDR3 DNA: TGTGCCATCAGTAAGACAGGGGCGGGAGGCTACACCTTC

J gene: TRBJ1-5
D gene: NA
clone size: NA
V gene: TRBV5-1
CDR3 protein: CASSLAGGPGNQPQHF
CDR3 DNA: TGCGCCAGCAGCTTGGCCGGAGGTCCGGGCAATCAGCCCCAGCATTTT

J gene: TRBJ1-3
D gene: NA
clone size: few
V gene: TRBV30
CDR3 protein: CARTLGGHSGNTIYF
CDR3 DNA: TGTGCCCGAACGCTCGGGGGGCACTCTGGAAACACCATATATTTT

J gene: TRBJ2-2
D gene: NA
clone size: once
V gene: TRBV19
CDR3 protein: CASSIGGPNTGELFF
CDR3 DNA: TGTGCCAGTAGTATAGGAGGGCCGAACACCGGGGAGCTGTTTTTT

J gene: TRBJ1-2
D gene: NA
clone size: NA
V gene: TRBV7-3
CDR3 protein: CASSSGSNDYTF
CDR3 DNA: TGTGCCAGCAGCTCGGGGTCGAATGACTACACCTTC

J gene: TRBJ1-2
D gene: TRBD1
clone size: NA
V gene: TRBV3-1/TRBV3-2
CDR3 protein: CASSRGTGGVGYTF
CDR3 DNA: TGTGCCAGCAGCCGCGGGACAGGGGGTGTAGGCTACACCTTC

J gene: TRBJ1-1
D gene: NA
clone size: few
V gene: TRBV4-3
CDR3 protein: CASSQDIALAEAFF
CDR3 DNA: TGCGCCAGCAGCCAAGATATCGCACTAGCAGAAGCTTTCTTT

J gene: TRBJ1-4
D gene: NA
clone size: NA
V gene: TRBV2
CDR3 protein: CASRGGPFYYEKLFF
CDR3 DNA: TGTGCCAGCAGGGGGGGACCTTTTTATTATGAAAAACTGTTTTTT

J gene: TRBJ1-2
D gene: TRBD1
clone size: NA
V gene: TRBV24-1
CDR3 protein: CATRDSQGGGYTF
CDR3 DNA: TGTGCCACCCGGGACTCTCAGGGGGGTGGCTACACCTTC

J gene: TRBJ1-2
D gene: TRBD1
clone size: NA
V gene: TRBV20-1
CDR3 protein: CSAPGTGGYTF
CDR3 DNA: TGCAGTGCCCCCGGGACAGGCGGCTACACCTTC

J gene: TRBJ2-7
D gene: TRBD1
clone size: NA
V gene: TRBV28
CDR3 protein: CASSPSGTVYEQYF
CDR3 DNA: TGTGCCAGCAGTCCCTCCGGGACAGTTTACGAGCAGTACTTC

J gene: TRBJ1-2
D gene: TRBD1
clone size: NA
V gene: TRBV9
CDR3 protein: CASSVASRGAGGNGYTF
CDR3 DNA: TGTGCCAGCAGCGTAGCTTCACGCGGAGCAGGGGGCAATGGCTACACCTTC

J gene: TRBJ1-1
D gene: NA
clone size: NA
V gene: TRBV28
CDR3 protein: CASSLWPYEAFF
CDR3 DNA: TGTGCCAGCAGTTTATGGCCCTATGAAGCTTTCTTT

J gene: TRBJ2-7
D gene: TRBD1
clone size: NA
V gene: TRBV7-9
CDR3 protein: CASSFAGQGYNEQYF
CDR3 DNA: TGTGCCAGCAGCTTTGCGGGACAGGGGTATAACGAGCAGTACTTC

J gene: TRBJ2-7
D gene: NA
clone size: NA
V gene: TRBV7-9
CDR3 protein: CASSSYRERGYEQYF
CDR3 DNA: TGTGCCAGCAGCTCCTACCGGGAGAGGGGCTACGAGCAGTACTTC

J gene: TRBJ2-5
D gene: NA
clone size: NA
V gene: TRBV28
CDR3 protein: CASQQGGQETQYF
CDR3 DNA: TGTGCCAGCCAACAGGGTGGGCAAGAGACCCAGTACTTC

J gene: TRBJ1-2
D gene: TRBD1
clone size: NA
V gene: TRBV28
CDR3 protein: CASSSSQTGGFNGYTF
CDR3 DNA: TGTGCCAGCAGTTCCTCTCAAACAGGGGGATTTAATGGCTACACCTTC